This T cell receptor (beta chain) originates from a study of blood T cell repertoires in COVID-19. Study-wide background: The origin of the acute and convalescent COVID-19 samples was the United States, Italy and Spain. PBMCs, B-cell-depleted T cells, or T cells provided the cDNA or gDNA that made up the material.

Germline values: CDR1 MNHEY, CDR2 SMNVEV (reference sequence). Trimming took 2 bases from V and 1 from J, leaving 12 bases between them. CDR3 length: 16 amino acids. Per the original data handling: Estimated nucleated cell counts came from reference gene primer amplification. The repertoire was sequenced with immunoSEQ multiplex PCR; TCRdb's copy has only in-frame clones and lacks some. V and J calls and clone size are as listed in that table; D and trimming were resolved from the DNA. Of over 60,000 clones in the sample, around 79% were seen once. The sample taken for sequencing was peripheral blood. The J gene is TRBJ2-1, the V gene TRBV27, with TRBD2 as a possible D gene (6 bases). This receptor was taken from a human donor in a cohort sampled during active COVID-19. The CDR3 loop is CASSLRWGRSYNEQFF. For the CDR3, the DNA is TGTGCCAGCAGTTTACGATGGGGGAGGTCCTACAATGAGCAGTTCTTC.